A selection of T cell receptor beta chains follows, all from one sample in a study of shared clonotypes between healthy human individuals. Here immunoSEQ multiplex PCR was the method, and the copy in TCRdb shows in-frame clones only, minus some. The table records about 2.1 million clones, roughly 93% of them present only once. The specimen sequenced was naive CD8+ T cells from PBMCs. The receptors here all came from a young man in good health. Some clones in this sample may be carry-over from other donors' samples. The CDR3 runs from the conserved cysteine through the conserved F or W. Fields, in order: D gene, CDR3 length, V gene, clone size, J gene, CDR3 DNA, CDR3 protein. The D gene is left open where the match is weak. Not every row has a clone size; where given, it reads once, few, many or a size class.

D gene: TRBD2; CDR3 length: 16; V gene: TRBV7-3; clone size: once; J gene: TRBJ2-3; CDR3 DNA: TGTGCCAGCAGCTTAGGACTAGCGGGAAGCACAGATACGCAGTATTTT; CDR3 protein: CASSLGLAGSTDTQYF
D gene: TRBD2; CDR3 length: 16; V gene: TRBV14; clone size: -; J gene: TRBJ2-7; CDR3 DNA: TGTGCCAGCAGCCAAAGGTCGGGGCTAGCGGGCATCGAGCAGTACTTC; CDR3 protein: CASSQRSGLAGIEQYF
D gene: -; CDR3 length: 14; V gene: TRBV6-1; clone size: once; J gene: TRBJ2-1; CDR3 DNA: TGTGCCAGCAGTGATCGCATATTCTACAATGAGCAGTTCTTC; CDR3 protein: CASSDRIFYNEQFF
D gene: -; CDR3 length: 11; V gene: TRBV27; clone size: -; J gene: TRBJ2-5; CDR3 DNA: TGTGCCAGCAGTTGGGAAGAGACCCAGTACTTC; CDR3 protein: CASSWEETQYF
D gene: TRBD2; CDR3 length: 18; V gene: TRBV7-6; clone size: -; J gene: TRBJ2-6; CDR3 DNA: TGTGCCAGCAGCCCAGGACTAGCGGGAGGTGGCGGGGCCAACGTCCTGACTTTC; CDR3 protein: CASSPGLAGGGGANVLTF
D gene: TRBD1; CDR3 length: 15; V gene: TRBV4-2; clone size: -; J gene: TRBJ2-7; CDR3 DNA: TGTGCCAGCAGCCGATCAGGGACAGATTTCTACGAGCAGTACTTC; CDR3 protein: CASSRSGTDFYEQYF
D gene: -; CDR3 length: 13; V gene: TRBV16; clone size: few; J gene: TRBJ1-1; CDR3 DNA: TGTGCCAGCATGGGGTTCATGAACACTGAAGCTTTCTTT; CDR3 protein: CASMGFMNTEAFF
D gene: -; CDR3 length: 14; V gene: TRBV9; clone size: -; J gene: TRBJ2-7; CDR3 DNA: TGTGCCAGCAGCCCCAGTGGAGGGGTGAGAGAGCAGTACTTC; CDR3 protein: CASSPSGGVREQYF
D gene: -; CDR3 length: 16; V gene: TRBV7-9; clone size: -; J gene: TRBJ2-1; CDR3 DNA: TGTGCCAGCAGCCAGAGGGGGGCCCGACTCGGCAATGAGCAGTTCTTC; CDR3 protein: CASSQRGARLGNEQFF
D gene: -; CDR3 length: 14; V gene: TRBV27; clone size: -; J gene: TRBJ1-1; CDR3 DNA: TGTGCCAGCAGTCCCCGGATGAGACACGCTGAAGCTTTCTTT; CDR3 protein: CASSPRMRHAEAFF
D gene: -; CDR3 length: 16; V gene: TRBV4-3; clone size: once; J gene: TRBJ2-5; CDR3 DNA: TGCGCCAGCAGCCAAGATCTACCCGTCAGGGGAGAGACCCAGTACTTC; CDR3 protein: CASSQDLPVRGETQYF
D gene: TRBD2; CDR3 length: 15; V gene: TRBV9; clone size: once; J gene: TRBJ2-7; CDR3 DNA: TGTGCCAGCAGCGTAGCGGCTTCTAGCGGCTACGAGCAGTACTTC; CDR3 protein: CASSVAASSGYEQYF
D gene: -; CDR3 length: 14; V gene: TRBV2; clone size: -; J gene: TRBJ2-7; CDR3 DNA: TGTGCCAGCAGTGACTTGGCTAGCTCCTACGAGCAGTACTTC; CDR3 protein: CASSDLASSYEQYF
D gene: -; CDR3 length: 15; V gene: TRBV28; clone size: -; J gene: TRBJ1-5; CDR3 DNA: TGTGCCAGCAGTTTGGCAGGGTGGGGCAATCAGCCCCAGCATTTT; CDR3 protein: CASSLAGWGNQPQHF
D gene: -; CDR3 length: 15; V gene: TRBV7-2; clone size: -; J gene: TRBJ2-2; CDR3 DNA: TGTGCCAGCAGTCCCCGATGGGGAAGAACCGGGGAGCTGTTTTTT; CDR3 protein: CASSPRWGRTGELFF
D gene: TRBD2; CDR3 length: 17; V gene: TRBV11-1; clone size: -; J gene: TRBJ2-5; CDR3 DNA: TGTGCCAGCAGCTTAGACGAACTAGCGGGACGTATAGAGACCCAGTACTTC; CDR3 protein: CASSLDELAGRIETQYF
D gene: -; CDR3 length: 15; V gene: TRBV27; clone size: -; J gene: TRBJ1-2; CDR3 DNA: TGTGCCAGCAGTTCCTTACAGGGTCCGAACTATGGCTACACCTTC; CDR3 protein: CASSSLQGPNYGYTF
D gene: -; CDR3 length: 11; V gene: TRBV28; clone size: -; J gene: TRBJ2-2; CDR3 DNA: TGTGCCAGCAGTATAACTAGGGAGCTGTTTTTT; CDR3 protein: CASSITRELFF
D gene: TRBD2; CDR3 length: 19; V gene: TRBV6-1; clone size: -; J gene: TRBJ2-7; CDR3 DNA: TGTGCCAGCAGTGAAACAAAACCGACCTTCCTAGCGGGAGTTTACGAGCAGTACTTC; CDR3 protein: CASSETKPTFLAGVYEQYF
D gene: -; CDR3 length: 13; V gene: TRBV25-1; clone size: -; J gene: TRBJ2-2; CDR3 DNA: TGTGCCAGCAGGCCGTCCAACACCGGGGAGCTGTTTTTT; CDR3 protein: CASRPSNTGELFF
D gene: -; CDR3 length: 14; V gene: TRBV30; clone size: -; J gene: TRBJ2-7; CDR3 DNA: TGTGCCTGGAGTGTACGTCGGGGGCCCTACGAGCAGTACTTC; CDR3 protein: CAWSVRRGPYEQYF
D gene: -; CDR3 length: 16; V gene: TRBV11-2; clone size: -; J gene: TRBJ2-1; CDR3 DNA: TGTGCCAGCAGCCTGAGACAGCAACAATTCTACAATGAGCAGTTCTTC; CDR3 protein: CASSLRQQQFYNEQFF
D gene: TRBD1; CDR3 length: 14; V gene: TRBV19; clone size: -; J gene: TRBJ2-2; CDR3 DNA: TGTGCCAGTAGAGGACAGGGATTCACCGGGGAGCTGTTTTTT; CDR3 protein: CASRGQGFTGELFF
D gene: -; CDR3 length: 14; V gene: TRBV5-1; clone size: -; J gene: TRBJ2-7; CDR3 DNA: TGCGCCAGCAGCCCCCGGACAAACCCCTACGAGCAGTACTTC; CDR3 protein: CASSPRTNPYEQYF
D gene: -; CDR3 length: 15; V gene: TRBV28; clone size: -; J gene: TRBJ2-2; CDR3 DNA: TGTGCCAGCAAATGGCACAGCCTGAACACCGGGGAGCTGTTTTTT; CDR3 protein: CASKWHSLNTGELFF
D gene: -; CDR3 length: 14; V gene: TRBV10-3; clone size: -; J gene: TRBJ2-7; CDR3 DNA: TGTGCCATCAGTGAGTCTTGGGAGGGGGACCCTCTTCTCTTC; CDR3 protein: CAISESWEGDPLLF
D gene: -; CDR3 length: 14; V gene: TRBV7-9; clone size: -; J gene: TRBJ2-7; CDR3 DNA: TGTGCCAGCAGCCAGGGTGGGCAGAACTACGAGCAGTACTTC; CDR3 protein: CASSQGGQNYEQYF
D gene: TRBD1; CDR3 length: 14; V gene: TRBV28; clone size: -; J gene: TRBJ2-1; CDR3 DNA: TGTGCCAGCAGTTCATACAGGGGGCCCGGGGAGCAGTTCTTC; CDR3 protein: CASSSYRGPGEQFF
D gene: -; CDR3 length: 15; V gene: TRBV4-3; clone size: -; J gene: TRBJ1-5; CDR3 DNA: TGCGCCAGCAGCCGGGGGACAAGTAGCAATCAGCCCCAGCATTTT; CDR3 protein: CASSRGTSSNQPQHF